This T cell receptor beta chain was captured in a study of identical twins. Whole-study results and caveats: A cross-sectional statistical analysis, not follow-up of the same donors, supported the conclusions.

Trimming left V 7 bases short and J 7 bases short, with 18 bases between. The germline gives CDR1 SGHRS, CDR2 YFSETQ. The CDR3 totals 14 residues. TCRdb re-called the 5' RACE reads with MiXCR, one entry per CDR3 protein. The profile shows 230,000 or so distinct CDR3 sequences, about 9% of them singletons. This clonotype was counted between two and nine times. Its specificity is not known. This sample was also put to use in a study of yellow fever vaccine responses in identical twins.

What was sequenced was CD8+ T cells sorted from blood. The TCR comes from a woman aged 18-30 years in good health. The rearrangement joins TRBV5-1 to TRBJ2-1; weak D call: TRBD1 (6 bases). CDR3 amino acids: CASRRRGEGNEQFF. DNA of the CDR3: TGCGCCAGCCGGCGCAGGGGTGAGGGTAATGAGCAGTTCTTC.